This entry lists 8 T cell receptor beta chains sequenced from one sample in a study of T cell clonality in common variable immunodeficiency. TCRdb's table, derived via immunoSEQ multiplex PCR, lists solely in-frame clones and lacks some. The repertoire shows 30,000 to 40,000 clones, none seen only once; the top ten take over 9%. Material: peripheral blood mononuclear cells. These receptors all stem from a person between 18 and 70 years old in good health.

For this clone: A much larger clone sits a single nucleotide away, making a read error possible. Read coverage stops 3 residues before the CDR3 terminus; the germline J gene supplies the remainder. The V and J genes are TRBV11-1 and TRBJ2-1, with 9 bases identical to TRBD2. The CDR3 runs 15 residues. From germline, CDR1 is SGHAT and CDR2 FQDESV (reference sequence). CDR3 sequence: CASSISGSSYDEQFF. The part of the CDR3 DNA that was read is TGTGCCAGCAGCATTAGCGGGAGCTCCTACGATGAG.

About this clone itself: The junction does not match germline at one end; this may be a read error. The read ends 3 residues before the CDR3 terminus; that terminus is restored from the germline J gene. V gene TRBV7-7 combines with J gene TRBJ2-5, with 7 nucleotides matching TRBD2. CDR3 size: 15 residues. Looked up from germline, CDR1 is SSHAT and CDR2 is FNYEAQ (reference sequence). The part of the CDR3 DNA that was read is TGTGCTAGCAGCTTATCAGGCGGGAGCGGGGAGACC. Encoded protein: CASSLSGGSGET. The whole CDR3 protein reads CASSLSGGSGETQYF. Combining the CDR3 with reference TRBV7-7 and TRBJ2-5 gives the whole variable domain GAGVSQSPRYKVTKRGQDVTLRCDPISSHATLYWYQQALGQGPEFLTYFNYEAQPDKSGLPSDRFSAERPEGSISTLTIQRTEQRDSAMYRCASSLSGGSGETQYFGPGTRLLVL.

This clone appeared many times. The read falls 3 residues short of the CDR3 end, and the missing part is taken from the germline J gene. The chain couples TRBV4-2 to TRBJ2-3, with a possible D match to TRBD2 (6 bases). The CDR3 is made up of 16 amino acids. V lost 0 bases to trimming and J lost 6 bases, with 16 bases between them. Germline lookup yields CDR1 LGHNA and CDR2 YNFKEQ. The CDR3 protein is CASSQDIPNLADTQYF. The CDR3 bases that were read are TGTGCCAGCAGCCAAGATATCCCTAATCTAGCGGATACG.

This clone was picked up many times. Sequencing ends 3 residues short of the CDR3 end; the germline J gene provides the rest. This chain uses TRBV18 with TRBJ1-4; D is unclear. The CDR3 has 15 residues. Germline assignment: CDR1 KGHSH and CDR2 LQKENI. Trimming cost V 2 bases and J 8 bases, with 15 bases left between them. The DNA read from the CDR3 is TGTGCCAGCTCACCAGAGGACTGGCGGCGCGAAAAA. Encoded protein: CASSPEDWRREK. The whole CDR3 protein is CASSPEDWRREKLFF.

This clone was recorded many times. The sequenced CDR3 bases are TGCGCCAGCAGCTTGGGACAGGGGCAAGAGACC. Residues: CASSLGQGQET. From start to end, the CDR3 is CASSLGQGQETQYF. V is TRBV5-1 and J is TRBJ2-5; 8 nucleotides align to TRBD1. With the read ending 3 residues before the CDR3 end, the germline J gene is used to fill in that end. This CDR3 is 14 amino acids long. The trim removed 0 bases at V and 2 bases at J, leaving 0 bases unmatched. Germline lookup yields CDR1 SGHRS and CDR2 YFSETQ.

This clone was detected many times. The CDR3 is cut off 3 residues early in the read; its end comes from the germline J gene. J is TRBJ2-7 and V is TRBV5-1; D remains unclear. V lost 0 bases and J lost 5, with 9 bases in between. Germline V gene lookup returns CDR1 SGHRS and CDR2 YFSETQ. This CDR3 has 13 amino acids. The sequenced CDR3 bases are TGCGCCAGCAGCTTGGGGGCCGAGGACGAG. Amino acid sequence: CASSLGAEDE. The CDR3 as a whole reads CASSLGAEDEQYF.

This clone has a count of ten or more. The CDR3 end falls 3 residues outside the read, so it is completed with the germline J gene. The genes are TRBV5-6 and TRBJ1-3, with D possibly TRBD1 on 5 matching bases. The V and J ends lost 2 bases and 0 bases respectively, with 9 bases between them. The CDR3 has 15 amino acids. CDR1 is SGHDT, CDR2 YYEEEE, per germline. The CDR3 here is CASSFQGDSGNTIYF. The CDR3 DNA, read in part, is TGTGCCAGCAGCTTTCAGGGCGACTCTGGAAACACC.

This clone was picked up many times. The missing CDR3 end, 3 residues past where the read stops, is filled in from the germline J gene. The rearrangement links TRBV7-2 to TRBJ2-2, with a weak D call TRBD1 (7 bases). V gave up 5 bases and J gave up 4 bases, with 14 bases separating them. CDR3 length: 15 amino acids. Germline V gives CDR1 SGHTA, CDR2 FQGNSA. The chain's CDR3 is CASSPGGRSTGELFF. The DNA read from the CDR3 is TGTGCCAGCAGCCCAGGGGGGAGATCCACCGGGGAG.